This passage covers 16 T cell receptor beta chains from one sample sequenced in a study of blood T cell repertoires in COVID-19. Clones were read by immunoSEQ multiplex PCR, and TCRdb kept only the in-frame ones, dropping some. The data hold approximately 96,000 clones, with 81% observed a single time. Sequenced: peripheral blood. Receptors originate from a woman older than 75 with acute or convalescent COVID-19.

The chain couples TRBV6-5 to TRBJ1-3; TRBD1 might be the D (5 bases). V lost 8 bases and J 8 bases, leaving 13 bases between the germline ends. Germline V lookup: CDR1 MNHEY, CDR2 SVGAGI. CDR3 length equals 12 residues. This CDR3 reads CASGQGGYTIYF. As DNA, the CDR3 is TGTGCCAGCGGCCAGGGAGGATACACCATATATTTT.

V gene TRBV6-2 or TRBV6-3 combines with J gene TRBJ1-1; maybe TRBD1 (6 bases). The germline V and J ends were trimmed by 7 bases and 7 bases, with 16 bases remaining between them. This CDR3 region has 13 residues. Germline CDR1 reads MNHEY; CDR2 reads SVGEGT. In DNA form, the CDR3 reads TGTGCCAGCACCCCCCAGGGGCTGGGTGAAGCTTTCTTT. It codes for CASTPQGLGEAFF.

J is TRBJ2-7 and V is TRBV12-2; TRBD1 reflects the table's D call only, with no check against the DNA. TRBV12-2 is a pseudogene locus. The CDR3 has 15 amino acids. CDR3 nucleotide sequence: TGTGCAAGTCGCATGAACCGGGACAGGGTAGGCGAGCAGTACGTC. This codes for CASRMNRDRVGEQYV.

CDR3 sequence (DNA): TGTGCCAGCAGCCAATCCGGGACAGGGGCCGGGGCCAACGTCCTGACTTTC. Its translation is CASSQSGTGAGANVLTF. The chain links TRBV28 to TRBJ2-6; TRBD1 agrees at 10 bases. The CDR3 is 17 amino acids. The junction had 9 bases not matched to a gene; V was cut back by 6 bases and J by 4 bases. CDR1 MDHEN and CDR2 SYDVKM come from the germline V gene.

V is TRBV2 and J is TRBJ2-5; 8 bases agree with TRBD1. V shed 7 bases, J shed 5 bases, and the junction held 6 bases outside the gene matches. The CDR3 is 13 amino acids. Germline V gene sequence: CDR1 SNHLY, CDR2 FYNNEI. The CDR3 reads CASKDRDVETQYF. CDR3 sequence (DNA): TGTGCCAGCAAGGACAGGGATGTGGAGACCCAGTACTTC.

The rearrangement links TRBV21-1 to TRBJ1-3; TRBD1 is the table's D call, not checked against the DNA. TRBV21-1 is annotated as a pseudogene. The CDR3 runs 18 residues. The CDR3, as DNA: TGTGCCAGCAGCAAAGAGACAGACAGGGCTTTCTCTGGAAACACCATATATTTT. Protein product: CASSKETDRAFSGNTIYF.

The chain recombines TRBV6-5 with TRBJ1-6; D is perhaps TRBD1 (5 bases). With 2 bases removed from V and 7 bases from J, the gap between germline ends came to 9 bases. Germline lookup yields CDR1 MNHEY and CDR2 SVGAGI. The CDR3 is made up of 14 amino acids. CDR3 protein: CASSYDRINSPLHF. The DNA for the CDR3 is TGTGCCAGCAGTTACGACAGAATCAATTCACCCCTCCACTTT.

The chain uses TRBV18 and TRBJ2-3; D possibly corresponds to TRBD2 (5 bases). V lost 0 bases, J lost 4 bases, and 5 bases lay in between. Germline V lookup: CDR1 KGHSH, CDR2 LQKENI. The CDR3 has 13 amino acids. The CDR3 DNA sequence: TGTGCCAGCTCACCACCGGGAGCAGATACGCAGTATTTT. This codes for CASSPPGADTQYF.

The chain carries TRBV7-2 and TRBJ2-3, with a weak D call TRBD1 (6 bases). The V end was cut by 7 bases, the J end by 3 bases, with 14 bases between. CDR1 is SGHTA and CDR2 is FQGNSA in the germline V gene. This CDR3 spans 14 amino acids. The CDR3 nucleotides are TGTGCCAGCAAGGGGGTTGTATCAACAGATACGCAGTATTTT. Protein: CASKGVVSTDTQYF.

This clone came up a few times. The V call is TRBV7-9, the J call TRBJ1-2, with no clear D. The germline V and J ends were trimmed by 1 base and 5 bases, with 5 bases remaining between them. In germline, CDR1 is SEHNR, CDR2 FQNEAQ (reference sequence). The CDR3 contains 12 residues. This chain's CDR3 is CASSLGDYGYTF. The CDR3 DNA is TGTGCCAGCAGCTTAGGCGATTATGGCTACACCTTC. The full variable domain, rest sourced from reference TRBV7-9 and TRBJ1-2, is DTGVSQNPRHKITKRGQNVTFRCDPISEHNRLYWYRQTLGQGPEFLTYFQNEAQLEKSRLLSDRFSAERPKGSFSTLEIQRTEQGDSAMYLCASSLGDYGYTFGSGTRLTVV.

The chain is built from TRBV9 and TRBJ2-1, with TRBD2 identical over 9 bases. Trimming removed 0 bases from V and 4 bases from J; junction bases left unmatched: 8. CDR1 and CDR2 (germline): SGDLS, YYNGEE. This CDR3 comprises 17 residues. CDR3: CASSVVGGGASYNEQFF. In DNA form, the CDR3 reads TGTGCCAGCAGCGTAGTCGGCGGGGGGGCCTCGTACAATGAGCAGTTCTTC.

The chain carries TRBV2 and TRBJ1-2; 9 positions agree with TRBD1. The CDR3 covers 14 residues. The germline V gene has CDR1 SNHLY and CDR2 FYNNEI. J was trimmed by 5 bases and V by 9 bases; bases with no gene match: 10. CDR3 region: CARAPGQGGYGYTF. The CDR3 bases are TGTGCCAGGGCCCCGGGACAGGGCGGATATGGCTACACCTTC.

This clone was observed once. The genes are TRBV5-1 and TRBJ2-5; 7 nucleotides line up with TRBD2. Germline trimming cut 1 base from V and 2 bases from J; bases unmatched to any gene: 8. Germline V gives CDR1 SGHRS, CDR2 YFSETQ. The CDR3 length is 16 residues. CDR3 in amino acids: CASSLNSRDYQETQYF. The CDR3 coding sequence is TGCGCCAGCAGCTTGAACTCCCGGGACTATCAAGAGACCCAGTACTTC.

The CDR3 sequence is CASSLNPLYQPQHF. The CDR3 DNA is TGTGCCAGCAGTTTGAACCCTCTATATCAGCCCCAGCATTTT. V gene TRBV28 combines with J gene TRBJ1-5; D unclear. V dropped 3 bases and J dropped 5 bases, with 11 bases sitting between them. Germline values: CDR1 MDHEN, CDR2 SYDVKM. The CDR3 runs to 14 residues.

The chain has TRBV11-2 and TRBJ2-7; TRBD1 is a possible D gene (6 bases). Per the germline V gene, CDR1 is SGHAT and CDR2 is FQNNGV. With 3 bases removed from V and 0 bases from J, the gap between germline ends came to 12 bases. There are 15 residues in the CDR3. CDR3 sequence reads: CASSLTGLSSYEQYV. CDR3 sequence (DNA): TGTGCCAGCAGCTTGACAGGACTCAGCTCCTACGAGCAGTACGTC.

The chain has TRBV2 and TRBJ2-7, with TRBD1 identical over 8 bases. Trimming took 1 base from V and 4 from J; bases not matched to a gene: 15. The CDR3 is made up of 18 amino acids. Germline V gene lookup returns CDR1 SNHLY and CDR2 FYNNEI. The CDR3 nucleotides are TGTGCCAGCAGTGAAGATGCCAGGGGGCTGTCACCCGAATACGAGCAGTACTTC. Translation gives CASSEDARGLSPEYEQYF.